Included here is one TCR beta chain sequence, with context. Only a few counts were recorded for this clonotype. The antigen it recognizes is unknown. No qualities accompany the bases; no much larger clone lies one base away. Library preparation used RT-PCR. Data came from an Illumina HiSeq 2500. TCRdb reanalyzed the raw reads on its own, using fastp at Q25 for trimming and MiXCR for clone calling, and kept in-frame beta chains. Every CDR3 protein is listed once, alongside the most common genes and DNA of its rows. The sample includes 30,000 to 35,000 distinct CDR3 sequences, with 45% to 65% observed a single time. The ten largest clonotypes hold roughly 5% of the sample. These data belong to a study of yellow fever vaccine responses in identical twins (dated by TCRdb to the late 2010s). About the study as a whole: In the study, vaccine-responding T cell clones were precisely tracked in identical twins.

Ends trimmed: V by 1 base, J by 2 bases; bases unmatched to a gene: 3. CDR3 length: 15 amino acids, cysteine to phenylalanine. Left in the record is the CDR3 DNA by itself, 45 bases read in frame from the first base. Per the germline V gene, SGHAT is the CDR1 and FQNNGV is the CDR2. What the authors observed across the whole study: The T cell response to vaccination in identical twins was reported by the authors to appear partly convergent and partly personalized.

Recombination joined TRBV11-2 with TRBJ2-3; 7 bases in the junction line up with TRBD2. Sequencing was performed on T cells from blood (PBMCs), unsorted or a sorted subset (not recorded which), taken before or after yellow fever vaccination (not recorded which). The TCR was taken from a woman between 18 and 29 years old who received the yellow fever vaccine. Donor details come from another sample of the same person, matched by shared clones. The DNA sequence reads TGTGCCAGCAGCTTAGGGGGGAGGGCCACAGATACGCAGTATTTT. The encoded protein is CASSLGGRATDTQYF.